This note documents a single T cell receptor (beta chain) sequence. Its specificity is unknown. Libraries were prepared by immunoSEQ multiplex PCR; TCRdb keeps only in-frame clonotypes and omits some of them. The sample holds about 510,000 clones, 79% seen once. The data stem from a study of shared clonotypes between healthy human individuals. Study background: Donors consisted of a couple of women and a few men between 18 and 49.

Unmatched junction bases numbered 11, after V lost 3 bases and J lost 1 base. This CDR3 spans 18 amino acids. Looked up from germline, CDR1 is SGHNT and CDR2 is YYREEE (reference sequence). Healthy adults negative for HIV, lacking recent acute infections or vaccinations, served as donors. General study findings and limits: What limited the represented genetic and exposure-history diversity was the small number of donors.

The sample consisted of PBMCs. The sequence derives from a woman aged 40 to 50 in good health. Some clones in this sample may be carry-over from other donors' samples. The chain has TRBV5-4 and TRBJ1-3; 9 positions agree with TRBD1. The CDR3 bases are TGTGCCAGCAGCTATCGCGGACAGGGGAGGGCATCTGGAAACACCATATATTTT. This translates into CASSYRGQGRASGNTIYF.